This TCR beta chain was sequenced in a study of blood T cell repertoires in COVID-19. Study-level information: Acute-phase and convalescent COVID-19 samples originated in the United States, Italy and Spain.

CDR1 is SGHKS, CDR2 YYEKEE, per germline (reference sequence). CDR3 length: 15 residues. Trimming cost V 0 bases and J 4 bases, with 12 bases left between them. The protocol was immunoSEQ multiplex PCR, while the TCRdb copy is restricted to in-frame clones and leaves out a portion. The sample consists of approximately 220,000 clones, about 80% of them appearing once. The chain joins TRBV5-5 to TRBJ2-3; TRBD2 is a possible D gene (6 bases). The source of this sequence is a woman aged 55-75 years with acute or convalescent COVID-19. Sequencing input: peripheral blood. The CDR3 DNA sequence: TGTGCCAGCAGCTTGGCCGCTAGCGCGGCAGATACGCAGTATTTT. This sequence encodes CASSLAASAADTQYF.